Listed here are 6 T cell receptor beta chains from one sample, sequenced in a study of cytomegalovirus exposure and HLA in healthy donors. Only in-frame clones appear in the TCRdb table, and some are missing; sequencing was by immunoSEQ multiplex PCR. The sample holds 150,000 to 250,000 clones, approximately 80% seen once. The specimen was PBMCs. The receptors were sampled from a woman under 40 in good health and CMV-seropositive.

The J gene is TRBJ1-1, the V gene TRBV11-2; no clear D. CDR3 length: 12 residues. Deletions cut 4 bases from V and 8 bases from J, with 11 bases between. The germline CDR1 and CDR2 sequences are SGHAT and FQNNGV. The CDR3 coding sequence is TGTGCCAGCAGCTACGCAGGCAGAGAAGCTTTCTTT. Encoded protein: CASSYAGREAFF.

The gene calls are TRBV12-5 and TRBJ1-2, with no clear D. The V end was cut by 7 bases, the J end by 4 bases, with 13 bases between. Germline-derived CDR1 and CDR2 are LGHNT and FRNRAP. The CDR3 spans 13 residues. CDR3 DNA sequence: TGTGCTAGTGCCCCAGACACGCCCTATGGCTACACCTTC. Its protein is CASAPDTPYGYTF. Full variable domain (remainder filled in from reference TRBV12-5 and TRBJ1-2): DARVTQTPRHKVTEMGQEVTMRCQPILGHNTVFWYRQTMMQGLELLAYFRNRAPLDDSGMPKDRFSAEMPDATLATLKIQPSEPRDSAVYFCASAPDTPYGYTFGSGTRLTVV.

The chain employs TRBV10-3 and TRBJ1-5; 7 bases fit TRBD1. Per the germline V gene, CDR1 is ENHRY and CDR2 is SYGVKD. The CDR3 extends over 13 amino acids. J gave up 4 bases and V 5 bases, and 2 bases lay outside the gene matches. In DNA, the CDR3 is TGTGCCATCAGTCGACAGGGAAATCAGCCCCAGCATTTT. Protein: CAISRQGNQPQHF.

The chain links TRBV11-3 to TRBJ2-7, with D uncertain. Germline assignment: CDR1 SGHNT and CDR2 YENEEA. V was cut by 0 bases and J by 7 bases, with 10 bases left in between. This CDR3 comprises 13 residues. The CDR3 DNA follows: TGTGCCAGCAGCTTAGAGGCCCAGTCGGAGCAGTACTTC. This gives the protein CASSLEAQSEQYF.

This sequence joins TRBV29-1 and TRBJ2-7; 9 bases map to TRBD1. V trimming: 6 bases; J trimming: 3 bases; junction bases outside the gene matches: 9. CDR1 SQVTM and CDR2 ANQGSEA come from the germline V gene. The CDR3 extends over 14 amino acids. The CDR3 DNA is TGCAGCGTCGCACCTACAGGGGGCAACTACGAGCAGTACTTC. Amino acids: CSVAPTGGNYEQYF.

Written as DNA, the CDR3 is TGTGCCAGCTCACCGGTCAGGAACACTGAAGCTTTCTTT. This codes for CASSPVRNTEAFF. This chain joins TRBV18 and TRBJ1-1; D unclear. The V end lost 3 bases, the J end lost 1 base, and 6 bases lay between the germline ends. Germline assignment: CDR1 KGHSH and CDR2 LQKENI. CDR3 length equals 13 residues.